The present TCR beta chain was sequenced within a study of cytomegalovirus exposure and HLA in healthy donors. The study's findings and limits: Certain sequence variants were highly shared and formed a cluster, and this cluster was likely a sequencing artifact.

CDR1 and CDR2 from the germline V gene are SQVTM and ANQGSEA. The CDR3 consists of 15 residues. Between the trimmed V and J ends, which lost 3 bases and 0 bases, there was a span of 12 bases. As regards this clone: Its antigen is unknown.

Primers included in the PCR were 60 Vbeta and 13 Jbeta primers. Measured with immunoSEQ multiplex PCR; TCRdb has only the in-frame clones, and not every one. This table has 150,000 or so clones, roughly 80% appearing once. The sequence derives from a man aged 18 to 29 in good health and CMV-seropositive. The sequenced material came from PBMCs. The chain joins TRBV29-1 to TRBJ2-1; unclear D gene. CDR3 DNA sequence: TGCAGCGTTGAGGGCAGGAAGAGCTCCTACAATGAGCAGTTCTTC. Protein sequence: CSVEGRKSSYNEQFF.